This TCR beta chain was observed in a study of T cell responses to AZD1222 COVID-19 vaccine. General study points: Vaccine-related CD4 TCRs covered spike, predominating at 160-218 and 743-854. There were mostly white British donors and more females than males, and clonal diversity was possibly underestimated. Only a handful of AZD1222 recipients, roughly six in all, had baseline seropositivity. Repertoires in all cases were sampled only once the peak T cell response had passed.

Per germline, CDR1 SGHAT and CDR2 FQNNGV. The CDR3 is 16 amino acids. The V segment lost 4 bases and the J segment 1 base; nucleotides outside the gene matches: 9. This table comes from immunoSEQ multiplex PCR, and its TCRdb copy is limited to in-frame clones, with some not included. The sample shows about 150,000 clones, about nine tenths of them seen only once. In the case of this clone: Its antigen remains unidentified.

This receptor was taken from an adult in good health. The input for sequencing was peripheral blood, taken on day 0 of MenACWY control vaccination. The gene calls are TRBV11-2 and TRBJ2-5, with 7 bases that match TRBD2. The chain's CDR3 is CASSSIAGVFQETQYF. The DNA for the CDR3 is TGTGCCAGCAGCTCCATAGCGGGTGTTTTCCAAGAGACCCAGTACTTC.